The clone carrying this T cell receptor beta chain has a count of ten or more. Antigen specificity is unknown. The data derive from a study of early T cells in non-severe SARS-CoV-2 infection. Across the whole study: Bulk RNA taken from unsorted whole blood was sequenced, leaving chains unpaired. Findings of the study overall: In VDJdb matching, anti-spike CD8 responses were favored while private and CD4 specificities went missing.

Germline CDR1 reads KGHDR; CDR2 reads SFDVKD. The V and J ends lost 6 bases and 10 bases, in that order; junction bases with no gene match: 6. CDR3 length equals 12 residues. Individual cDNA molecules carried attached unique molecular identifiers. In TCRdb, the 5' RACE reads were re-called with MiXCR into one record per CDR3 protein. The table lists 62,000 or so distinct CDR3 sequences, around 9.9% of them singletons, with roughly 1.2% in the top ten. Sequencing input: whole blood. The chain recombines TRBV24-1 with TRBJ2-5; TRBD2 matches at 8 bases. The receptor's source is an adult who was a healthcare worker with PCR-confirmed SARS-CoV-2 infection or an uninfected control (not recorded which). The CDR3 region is CATSFRGGGQYF. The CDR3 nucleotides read TGTGCCACCAGTTTCCGGGGGGGCGGCCAGTACTTC.